This T cell receptor (beta chain) is from a study of cytomegalovirus exposure and HLA in healthy donors. Overall study context: HLA-typed donors contributed about 85 million unique TCRs, which were held in an early data release.

Primers included in the PCR were 60 Vbeta and 13 Jbeta primers. TCRdb keeps only in-frame clones here, not all; method: immunoSEQ multiplex PCR. The table lists about 160,000 clones, 70% to 80% of them singletons, with 3% to 4.5% in the top ten. Study-wide points: Presence/absence analyses took donor sequencing depth as roughly uniform.

Comments on this clone: Its target is unknown.

The CDR3 runs 15 residues. The V segment lost 7 bases and the J segment 0 bases; nucleotides outside the gene matches: 9. The germline CDR1 and CDR2 sequences are MNHNY and SVGAGI (reference sequence). This sequence originates from a man between 25 and 39 years old in good health and CMV-seropositive. The chain combines TRBV6-6 with TRBJ2-7, with 7 bases that match TRBD1. The sequencing input was PBMCs. The CDR3 loop reads CASTIIQGSSYEQYF. CDR3 nucleotides: TGTGCCAGCACCATAATACAGGGGAGCTCCTACGAGCAGTACTTC.